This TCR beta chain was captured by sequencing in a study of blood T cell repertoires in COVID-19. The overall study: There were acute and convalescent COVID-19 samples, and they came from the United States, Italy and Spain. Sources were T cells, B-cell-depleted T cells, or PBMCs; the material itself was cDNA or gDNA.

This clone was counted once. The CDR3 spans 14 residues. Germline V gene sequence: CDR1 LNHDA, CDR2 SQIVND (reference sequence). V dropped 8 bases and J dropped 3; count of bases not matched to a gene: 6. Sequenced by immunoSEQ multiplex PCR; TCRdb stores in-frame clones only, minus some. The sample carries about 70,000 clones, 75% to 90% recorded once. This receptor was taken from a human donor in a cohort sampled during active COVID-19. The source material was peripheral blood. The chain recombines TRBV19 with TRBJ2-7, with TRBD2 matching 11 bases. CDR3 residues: CASSGTSGFYEQYF. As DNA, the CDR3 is TGTGCCAGTTCCGGGACTAGCGGATTCTACGAGCAGTACTTC.